These 29 T cell receptor beta chains were sequenced from one sample in a study of blood T cell repertoires in COVID-19. The table came from immunoSEQ multiplex PCR; TCRdb's copy has only in-frame clones and leaves some out. The data hold 300,000 to 350,000 clones, with around nine tenths observed a single time. The sequenced sample was PBMCs or T cells enriched from blood (not recorded which). The receptors come from a man aged 30 to 45 who had recovered from COVID-19.

J is TRBJ1-6 and V is TRBV4-2, with 7 nucleotides matching TRBD1. The trim removed 0 bases at V and 8 bases at J, leaving 13 bases unmatched. Germline CDR1 reads LGHNA; CDR2 reads YNFKEQ. The CDR3 runs to 18 residues. CDR3 DNA sequence: TGTGCCAGCAGCCAAGACCCGAATACGGGACAGTCTTATTCACCCCTCCACTTT. Its protein product is CASSQDPNTGQSYSPLHF.

The rearrangement uses TRBV11-3 and TRBJ2-2; 15 positions match TRBD2. Per the germline V gene, CDR1 is SGHNT and CDR2 is YENEEA. The J segment lost 4 bases and the V segment lost 5 bases, leaving 5 bases of the junction unmatched. CDR3 size: 17 residues. This CDR3 reads CASSPGLAGGVTGELFF. The CDR3 DNA follows: TGTGCCAGCAGCCCCGGACTAGCGGGGGGGGTCACCGGGGAGCTGTTTTTT.

This clone was detected a few times. This chain uses TRBV5-1 with TRBJ1-5, with a weak D call TRBD1 (6 bases). The CDR3 runs to 15 residues. CDR1 and CDR2 from the germline V gene are SGHRS and YFSETQ. V was trimmed by 4 bases and J by 3 bases, leaving 14 bases between them. CDR3 in DNA: TGCGCCAGCAGCCCCGAGGGGGGGGACAATCAGCCCCAGCATTTT. Encoded protein: CASSPEGGDNQPQHF.

This rearrangement joins TRBV12-3 or TRBV12-4 to TRBJ1-4, with D possibly matching TRBD1 (6 bases). The CDR3 spans 11 residues. V was clipped by 8 bases and J by 8 bases, with 9 bases between them. CDR3 nucleotide sequence: TGTGCCAGCGGACAGCTCGAAAAACTGTTTTTT. Its protein is CASGQLEKLFF.

The chain couples TRBV9 to TRBJ2-1; D might be TRBD2 (6 bases). CDR1 and CDR2 from the germline V gene are SGDLS and YYNGEE. V gave up 2 bases and J gave up 0 bases, with 12 bases separating them. The CDR3 loop spans 16 amino acids. This chain's CDR3 is CASSVSGESSYNEQFF. The CDR3, as DNA: TGTGCCAGCAGCGTTTCGGGGGAAAGCTCCTACAATGAGCAGTTCTTC.

The chain joins TRBV30 to TRBJ1-1, with 9 bases matching TRBD1. With 0 bases clipped from V and 1 base from J, the junction kept 6 bases outside the gene matches. CDR1 is GTSNPN and CDR2 is SVGIG in the germline V gene (reference sequence). The CDR3 spans 16 residues. In DNA, the CDR3 is TGTGCCTGGAGTGTATCACAGGGGGCCGGGAACACTGAAGCTTTCTTT. It codes for CAWSVSQGAGNTEAFF.

The CDR3 protein is CASKGLINEKLFF. The CDR3 DNA reads as TGCGCCAGCAAGGGGCTTATTAATGAAAAACTGTTTTTT. The rearrangement joins TRBV10-2 to TRBJ1-4; possible D gene TRBD1, 5 bases. Germline V gene lookup returns CDR1 WSHSY and CDR2 SAAADI. This CDR3 has 13 amino acids. The V gene lost 7 bases and the J gene lost 4 bases, with 10 bases spanning the gap.

On this clone: One end of the junction fails to match germline, which may point to a read error. V gene TRBV12-3 or TRBV12-4 combines with J gene TRBJ1-3; D remains unclear. The CDR3 is made up of 11 amino acids. The CDR3 sequence is CASSLDWIKSF. The CDR3 nucleotides are TGTGCCAGCAGTCTTGACTGGATCAAGAGTTTT.

The chain is built from TRBV10-2 and TRBJ2-7; unclear D gene. V was trimmed by 2 bases and J by 4 bases, leaving 12 bases between them. CDR1 and CDR2 (germline): WSHSY, SAAADI. CDR3 length: 14 residues. The DNA for the CDR3 is TGCGCCAGCAGTGAGGGCCCCGTTTTATACGAGCAGTACTTC. Translated, it gives CASSEGPVLYEQYF.

The gene calls are TRBV5-1 and TRBJ2-5; possible D gene TRBD1, 6 bases. Looked up from germline, CDR1 is SGHRS and CDR2 is YFSETQ. V shed 5 bases and J shed 4 bases, with 9 bases lying between them. There are 12 residues in the CDR3. CDR3: CASRQGLETQYF. The CDR3 coding sequence is TGCGCCAGCAGGCAGGGGTTAGAGACCCAGTACTTC.

A single count supports this clone. The chain combines TRBV4-2 with TRBJ1-2; D not certain. Germline lookup yields CDR1 LGHNA and CDR2 YNFKEQ. The V end lost 0 bases, the J end lost 2 bases, and 10 bases lay between the germline ends. The CDR3 is 15 residues long. CDR3 region: CASSQDQIPNYGYTF. The CDR3 region has the DNA TGTGCCAGCAGCCAAGATCAGATACCGAACTATGGCTACACCTTC.

This clone occurred a few times. J is TRBJ2-3 and V is TRBV6-1; 8 positions agree with TRBD2. From germline, CDR1 is MNHNS and CDR2 SASEGT. The CDR3 is 15 amino acids. V shed 2 bases, J shed 3 bases, and the junction held 4 bases outside the gene matches. CDR3 sequence reads: CASSEWRGETDTQYF. The CDR3, as DNA: TGTGCCAGCAGTGAATGGCGGGGGGAAACAGATACGCAGTATTTT.

The V and J genes are TRBV18 and TRBJ1-5, with 8 bases that match TRBD1. Germline CDR1 reads KGHSH; CDR2 reads LQKENI. J was trimmed by 0 bases and V by 3 bases; bases with no gene match: 7. The CDR3 runs to 17 residues. CDR3 protein: CASSPDRARYSNQPQHF. The DNA for the CDR3 is TGTGCCAGCTCACCGGACAGGGCCCGTTATAGCAATCAGCCCCAGCATTTT.

J is TRBJ2-6 and V is TRBV30, with 8 bases matching TRBD1. The CDR3 is 16 amino acids. V was clipped by 8 bases and J by 0 bases; unmatched bases: 9. Germline CDR1 and CDR2: GTSNPN and SVGIG (reference sequence). CDR3 sequence: CAGGTGSRSGANVLTF. The DNA of the CDR3 is TGTGCCGGGGGGACAGGCTCGCGCTCTGGGGCCAACGTCCTGACTTTC.

There are many counts of this clone. This chain uses TRBV6-5 with TRBJ2-7; no clear D gene. The length of the CDR3 is 11 residues. Trimming left V 6 bases short and J 2 bases short, with 5 bases between. Germline CDR1 reads MNHEY; CDR2 reads SVGAGI. The CDR3 reads CASSFAYEQYF. The CDR3 nucleotides are TGTGCCAGCAGCTTCGCCTACGAGCAGTACTTC.

The chain is built from TRBV3-1 (or the pseudogene TRBV3-2) and TRBJ2-1, with 8 bases matching TRBD1. This CDR3 region has 16 residues. Germline loops: CDR1 LGHDT, CDR2 YNNKEL (reference sequence). Trimming at V came to 1 base and at J to 5 bases, leaving 7 bases not matched to a gene. CDR3 in amino acids: CASSQGITGGNNEQFF. The CDR3 DNA reads TGTGCCAGCAGCCAAGGAATCACAGGGGGTAACAATGAGCAGTTCTTC.

The rearrangement uses TRBV28 and TRBJ1-6; D not resolved. Germline V CDR1 and CDR2: MDHEN, SYDVKM. V gave up 7 bases and J gave up 2 bases, with 15 bases separating them. The CDR3 sequence is 16 residues long. The CDR3 here is CASTLRVVPYNSPLHF. The CDR3 DNA sequence: TGTGCCAGCACCCTGCGGGTGGTTCCCTATAATTCACCCCTCCACTTT.

The chain's CDR3 is CASSEAGHEQPQHF. The CDR3 DNA reads TGTGCCAGCAGTGAAGCCGGACATGAGCAGCCCCAGCATTTT. This chain links TRBV2 with TRBJ1-5; tentatively, D is TRBD1 (5 bases). V was pared by 0 bases and J by 7 bases, with 10 bases between. Germline V CDR1 and CDR2: SNHLY, FYNNEI. The length of the CDR3 is 14 residues.

The chain uses TRBV6-1 and TRBJ2-7, with D hard to call. V was trimmed by 1 base and J by 2 bases, leaving 12 bases between them. The CDR3 totals 15 residues. Germline V gene data show CDR1 as MNHNS and CDR2 as SASEGT. In DNA form, the CDR3 reads TGTGCCAGCAGTGAAGGCACATCCGCCCCCTACGAGCAGTACTTC. Translation gives CASSEGTSAPYEQYF.

The rearrangement joins TRBV21-1 to TRBJ1-1. TRBV21-1 is a recognized pseudogene. The CDR3 covers 18 residues. CDR3 nucleotides: TGTGCCAGCAGCAAAGCTTGGAAATTGGTCGGGATGAACACTGAAGCTTTCTTT. Its protein product is CASSKAWKLVGMNTEAFF.

This rearrangement joins TRBV9 to TRBJ2-1, with D uncertain. Germline V gives CDR1 SGDLS, CDR2 YYNGEE. This CDR3 has 18 amino acids. Trimming left V 0 bases short and J 6 bases short, with 22 bases between. The CDR3 region has the DNA TGTGCCAGCAGCGTAGCCCCCCAGGTTACGCCCCTGGGCAATGAGCAGTTCTTC. Translating gives CASSVAPQVTPLGNEQFF.

The V and J genes are TRBV6-5 and TRBJ1-2; D is ambiguous. CDR3 length equals 15 residues. Between the trimmed V and J ends, which lost 7 bases and 5 bases, there was a span of 20 bases. Germline lookup yields CDR1 MNHEY and CDR2 SVGAGI. The CDR3, as DNA: TGTGCCAGCAATGGCCCGGGTGTTACTATTTATGGCTACACCTTC. It is translated as CASNGPGVTIYGYTF.

Of note for this clone: One end of the junction fails to match germline, which may point to a read error. The genes are TRBV5-4 and TRBJ1-1, with 8 bases aligning to TRBD1. Germline assignment: CDR1 SGHNT and CDR2 YYREEE (reference sequence). The CDR3 covers 15 residues. As DNA, the CDR3 is TGTGCCAGCAGCTTGACCGCCGGGACAGGCCAAACGGCCTCCTTT. This codes for CASSLTAGTGQTASF.

The V call is TRBV19, the J call TRBJ2-1, with 7 positions matching TRBD2. The CDR3 runs 14 residues. V lost 1 base to trimming and J lost 9 bases; unmatched junction nucleotides: 6. In germline, CDR1 is LNHDA, CDR2 SQIVND (reference sequence). CDR3 nucleotide sequence: TGTGCCAGTAGTATAGGGGGGGGTTGGGCTGAGCAGTTCTTC. It yields the protein CASSIGGGWAEQFF.

The rearrangement uses TRBV4-1 and TRBJ1-2, with a possible D match to TRBD1 (6 bases). The germline gives CDR1 MGHRA, CDR2 YSYEKL. This CDR3 is 13 amino acids long. Trimming cost V 0 bases and J 7 bases, with 9 bases left between them. As DNA, the CDR3 is TGCGCCAGCAGCCAAGAGGCAGGGGTTGGCTACACCTTC. The encoded protein is CASSQEAGVGYTF.

This CDR3 reads CASSYASGGASDTQYF. CDR3 coding DNA: TGTGCCAGCAGTTATGCTAGCGGGGGGGCTTCAGATACGCAGTATTTT. This sequence joins TRBV6-6 and TRBJ2-3; TRBD2 aligns across 12 bases. V lost 3 bases to trimming and J lost 4 bases; unmatched junction nucleotides: 5. This CDR3 contains 16 residues. The V gene's germline CDR1 is MNHNY and CDR2 SVGAGI (reference sequence).

This clone occurred a few times. The chain recombines TRBV6-2 or TRBV6-3 with TRBJ1-6, with a tentative D call TRBD1 (5 bases). Germline-derived CDR1 and CDR2 are MNHEY and SVGEGT. V lost 5 bases to trimming and J lost 10 bases, with 6 bases between them. This CDR3 has 11 amino acids. CDR3 loop: CASSRGSPLHF. CDR3 nucleotide sequence: TGTGCCAGCAGTCGGGGGTCACCCCTCCACTTT.

The count of this clone is one. The chain joins TRBV6-5 to TRBJ1-2; D might be TRBD1 (6 bases). The CDR3 has 12 residues. Trimming took off 5 bases at V and 5 bases at J, with 9 bases between the two ends. CDR1 MNHEY and CDR2 SVGAGI come from the germline V gene. The CDR3 loop is CASSTQGYGYTF. CDR3 DNA sequence: TGTGCCAGCAGTACGCAGGGGTATGGCTACACCTTC.

This rearrangement joins TRBV9 to TRBJ2-3; TRBD1 agrees at 9 bases. V lost 3 bases and J lost 0; bases outside the gene matches: 5. The CDR3 extends over 16 amino acids. Germline V gene sequence: CDR1 SGDLS, CDR2 YYNGEE. The CDR3 bases are TGTGCCAGCAGCGCTCCGACAGGGGGAAGCACAGATACGCAGTATTTT. Amino acids: CASSAPTGGSTDTQYF.